This is a list of T cell receptor beta chains from one sample in a study of T-cell memory formation after mild COVID-19. TCRdb called the 5' RACE reads again in MiXCR, with one record for every CDR3 protein. The table lists 250,000 to 350,000 distinct CDR3 sequences, roughly 17% of them singletons, with around 23% in the top ten. Sequencing input: PBMCs or a T cell subset sorted from them (not recorded which). The receptor source for this set is a man younger than 30 who had mild COVID-19 (a few samples of this study predate the infection). Cell type and time point are not known. The CDR3 runs from the conserved cysteine through the conserved F or W. The order of the fields is D gene, J gene, clone size, V gene, CDR3 protein, CDR3 DNA. A D gene is named only where the DNA matches it firmly. Expanded clones are given a class, and other clones once, few, many or no size at all.

-,TRBJ2-3,many,TRBV4-1,CASSQGSGLREDTQYF,TGCGCCAGCAGCCAAGGATCAGGGCTCCGGGAGGATACGCAGTATTTT
-,TRBJ2-2,-,TRBV7-2,CASRLGQNTGELFF,TGTGCCAGCCGGTTGGGGCAGAACACCGGGGAGCTGTTTTTT
-,TRBJ1-1,few,TRBV5-1,CASSLQGNGEAFF,TGCGCCAGCAGCCTCCAGGGTAACGGTGAAGCTTTCTTT
-,TRBJ1-2,few,TRBV27,CASRGNYYGYTF,TGTGCCAGCAGGGGGAATTACTATGGCTACACCTTC
TRBD1,TRBJ1-5,-,TRBV5-1,CASSFRQGPNQPQHF,TGCGCCAGCAGCTTCAGACAGGGGCCCAATCAGCCCCAGCATTTT
-,TRBJ2-5,few,TRBV5-1,CASSLVGLTEETQYF,TGCGCCAGCAGCTTGGTGGGACTCACGGAAGAGACCCAGTACTTC
TRBD2,TRBJ2-3,many,TRBV4-3,CASSQAASGLADTQYF,TGCGCCAGCAGCCAAGCGGCTAGCGGGTTGGCAGATACGCAGTATTTT
-,TRBJ1-4,-,TRBV7-2,CASSLVRGEKLFF,TGTGCCAGCAGCTTAGTCAGGGGAGAAAAACTGTTTTTT
TRBD1,TRBJ2-7,many,TRBV20-1,CSATWDRGASEQYF,TGCAGTGCTACTTGGGACAGGGGAGCCTCCGAGCAGTACTTC
TRBD2,TRBJ2-5,-,TRBV14,CASNQAGGQETQYF,TGTGCCAGCAATCAAGCGGGGGGACAAGAGACCCAGTACTTC